The 5 T cell receptor beta chains reported below all come from one sample, sequenced in a study of shared clonotypes between healthy human individuals. The repertoire was sequenced with immunoSEQ multiplex PCR; TCRdb's copy has only in-frame clones and lacks some. The profile covers roughly 810,000 clones, with around 96% appearing a single time and under 0.25% taken by the ten largest. Naive CD8 cells lacked CD45RO, underwent positive selection for CCR7 and left out terminally differentiated effector memory CD45RA+ cells. The sequenced sample was naive CD8+ T cells sorted from blood. The receptor set was obtained from a man aged 30 to 39 in good health.

A single count supports this clone. The chain uses TRBV16 and TRBJ2-7; D is possibly TRBD2 (5 bases). Between the trimmed V and J ends, which lost 5 bases and 0 bases, there was a span of 11 bases. The CDR3 totals 14 residues. Per germline, CDR1 KGHSY and CDR2 FQNENV. DNA of the CDR3: TGTGCCAGCAGCTCCCCTCGGGGCTCCTACGAGCAGTACTTC. The encoded protein is CASSSPRGSYEQYF. Together with reference TRBV16 and TRBJ2-7, the CDR3 gives the full variable domain: GEEVAQTPKHLVRGEGQKAKLYCAPIKGHSYVFWYQQVLKNEFKFLISFQNENVFDETGMPKERFSAKCLPNSPCSLEIQATKLEDSAVYFCASSSPRGSYEQYFGPGTRLTVT.

This clone was counted a single time. The genes are TRBV19 and TRBJ2-3, with TRBD1 matching over 7 bases. The J segment lost 5 bases and the V segment lost 0 bases, leaving 11 bases of the junction unmatched. This CDR3 has 17 amino acids. The germline CDR1 and CDR2 sequences are LNHDA and SQIVND (reference sequence). DNA for the CDR3: TGTGCCAGTAGTATAGATCGGACAGGTTTTTCACGAGATACGCAGTATTTT. This codes for CASSIDRTGFSRDTQYF.

The chain carries TRBV5-4 and TRBJ1-2; D gene uncertain. V was trimmed by 2 bases and J by 7 bases, leaving 15 bases between them. The CDR3 runs 14 residues. CDR1 and CDR2 from the germline V gene are SGHNT and YYREEE (reference sequence). CDR3 residues: CASSFDGVISGYTF. CDR3 nucleotides: TGTGCCAGCAGCTTCGACGGGGTAATTAGTGGCTACACCTTC.

The gene calls are TRBV6-5 and TRBJ2-3; D call uncertain. Trimming cost V 5 bases and J 0 bases, with 12 bases left between them. Germline lookup yields CDR1 MNHEY and CDR2 SVGAGI. CDR3 length: 15 residues. CDR3 sequence (DNA): TGTGCCAGCAGTAAGGCGACGATTAGCACAGATACGCAGTATTTT. It encodes CASSKATISTDTQYF.

The chain recombines TRBV19 with TRBJ2-5, with D possibly being TRBD2 (7 bases). The germline V and J ends were trimmed by 7 bases and 1 base, with 16 bases remaining between them. Germline-derived CDR1 and CDR2 are LNHDA and SQIVND (reference sequence). This CDR3 comprises 15 residues. Here the CDR3 DNA reads TGTGCCAGTAACCCAGGGGCTAGCGGCCAAGAGACCCAGTACTTC. This encodes CASNPGASGQETQYF.